Shown below are 15 T cell receptor beta chains from a single sample sequenced in a study of radiotherapy plus CTLA-4 blockade in lung cancer. TCRdb's table, derived via immunoSEQ multiplex PCR, lists solely in-frame clones and lacks some. The sample lists tens of thousands of clones, more than 75% occurring once. Sequenced here: peripheral blood, sampled from a patient treated with radiotherapy plus ipilimumab. The receptors were gathered from a human donor with non-small cell lung cancer whose response to radiotherapy plus ipilimumab could not be evaluated.

V and J are TRBV11-2 and TRBJ2-1; possible D gene TRBD2, 6 bases. V lost 3 bases and J 4 bases, leaving 16 bases between the germline ends. CDR1 and CDR2 from the germline V gene are SGHAT and FQNNGV. The CDR3 is made up of 16 amino acids. CDR3: CASSLFMGGKYNEQFF. CDR3 nucleotide sequence: TGTGCCAGCAGCTTGTTCATGGGCGGGAAATACAATGAGCAGTTCTTC.

The V call is TRBV7-2, the J call TRBJ1-1; TRBD1 might be the D (5 bases). This CDR3 is 15 amino acids long. Looked up from germline, CDR1 is SGHTA and CDR2 is FQGNSA. The V end was cut by 1 base, the J end by 1 base, with 10 bases between. CDR3 loop: CASSLGQGTNTEAFF. The CDR3 DNA follows: TGTGCCAGCAGCTTAGGGCAGGGTACGAACACTGAAGCTTTCTTT.

V and J are TRBV5-5 and TRBJ1-2; TRBD1 aligns across 9 bases. Germline loops: CDR1 SGHKS, CDR2 YYEKEE (reference sequence). The CDR3 sequence is 13 residues long. V dropped 2 bases and J dropped 8; count of bases not matched to a gene: 4. Written as DNA, the CDR3 is TGTGCCAGCAGCTTTAGGACAGGGGTGGGCTACACCTTC. This encodes CASSFRTGVGYTF.

The rearrangement links TRBV5-1 to TRBJ2-7, with TRBD2 matching over 11 bases. V lost 0 bases, J lost 2 bases, and 7 bases stayed unmatched. Germline V gene sequence: CDR1 SGHRS, CDR2 YFSETQ. The CDR3 length is 17 residues. The CDR3 spells CASSLVLAGGSTYEQYF. For the CDR3, the DNA is TGCGCCAGCAGCTTGGTGCTAGCGGGAGGCTCAACCTACGAGCAGTACTTC.

In its sample, this clone was seen once. The V gene is TRBV7-6, the J gene TRBJ2-7; no reliable D call. The CDR3 sequence is 14 residues long. Germline values: CDR1 SGHVS, CDR2 FNYEAQ. Trimming stripped 0 bases from V and 0 bases from J, with 6 bases between. The CDR3 DNA sequence: TGTGCCAGCAGCTTAGCGTCTATCTCCTACGAGCAGTACTTC. This codes for CASSLASISYEQYF.

The V call is TRBV28, the J call TRBJ2-1; no clear D gene. The CDR3 contains 13 residues. Germline lookup yields CDR1 MDHEN and CDR2 SYDVKM. The V end lost 8 bases, the J end lost 9 bases, and 17 bases lay between the germline ends. CDR3 coding DNA: TGTGCCAGCGGCCTTGAGCTGCGGAGTGAGCAGTTCTTC. It translates to CASGLELRSEQFF.

The chain uses TRBV7-6 and TRBJ2-7, with D perhaps TRBD2 (6 bases). The V gene lost 5 bases and the J gene lost 4 bases, with 15 bases spanning the gap. The CDR3 spans 14 residues. Germline CDR1 is SGHVS and CDR2 is FNYEAQ. CDR3 in amino acids: CASSPGDHRYEQYF. The CDR3 DNA reads as TGTGCCAGCAGCCCGGGGGATCACAGATACGAGCAGTACTTC.

This rearrangement joins TRBV19 to TRBJ2-3, with 10 bases lining up with TRBD2. The ends lost 5 bases at V and 3 bases at J; junction bases unmatched: 5. In germline, CDR1 is LNHDA, CDR2 SQIVND (reference sequence). This CDR3 is 15 amino acids long. CDR3 nucleotide sequence: TGTGCCAGTAGTTCCAGTAGCGGGAGGACAGATACGCAGTATTTT. As protein: CASSSSSGRTDTQYF.

The rearrangement uses TRBV19 and TRBJ2-1, with 10 bases matching TRBD2. The V gene's germline CDR1 is LNHDA and CDR2 SQIVND (reference sequence). The CDR3 runs to 17 residues. The ends lost 0 bases at V and 4 bases at J; junction bases unmatched: 6. The CDR3 region has the DNA TGTGCCAGTAGTATAGATGGGGGACTAGCGCTTTACAATGAGCAGTTCTTC. Protein sequence: CASSIDGGLALYNEQFF.

This chain links TRBV2 with TRBJ2-5, with 9 bases matching TRBD2. Germline values: CDR1 SNHLY, CDR2 FYNNEI. Germline trimming cut 7 bases from V and 1 base from J; bases unmatched to any gene: 7. The CDR3 runs 15 residues. The CDR3 nucleotides read TGTGCCAGCATTCCTAGCGGGGCCCCCCAAGAGACCCAGTACTTC. Translating it yields CASIPSGAPQETQYF.

The genes are TRBV2 and TRBJ2-1; D gene unclear. The CDR3 is 11 amino acids. V was cut by 1 base and J by 11 bases, with 6 bases left in between. CDR1 and CDR2 from the germline V gene are SNHLY and FYNNEI. The DNA for the CDR3 is TGTGCCAGCAGTGAAGTGGCTCAGCAGTTCTTC. Its translation: CASSEVAQQFF.

The CDR3 loop is CASSLTGPEDGANVLTF. The CDR3, as DNA: TGTGCCAGCAGCTTAACCGGCCCCGAGGATGGGGCCAACGTCCTGACTTTC. The chain uses TRBV11-3 and TRBJ2-6; no reliable D call. Germline CDR1 SGHNT, CDR2 YENEEA. CDR3 length: 17 amino acids. Trimming removed 2 bases from V and 3 bases from J, with 14 bases in between.

This sequence joins TRBV2 and TRBJ1-2; D may be TRBD1 (5 bases). Trimming pared 6 bases from V and 7 bases from J, leaving 15 bases between. CDR1 is SNHLY, CDR2 FYNNEI, per germline. The CDR3 has 13 residues. The CDR3 reads CASRSGQGRGYTF. For the CDR3, the DNA is TGTGCCAGCAGATCCGGACAAGGCCGTGGCTACACCTTC.

CDR3 DNA sequence: TGTGCCAGCAGCAAATACAGGGTACGTACCCAAGGCTACACCTTC. Protein sequence: CASSKYRVRTQGYTF. This rearrangement joins TRBV28 to TRBJ1-2, with a tentative D call TRBD1 (6 bases). CDR1 is MDHEN, CDR2 SYDVKM, per germline. V was trimmed by 6 bases and J by 8 bases, leaving 22 bases between them. The CDR3 is made up of 15 amino acids.

This chain joins TRBV5-1 and TRBJ1-4; 7 bases match TRBD1. Per the germline V gene, CDR1 is SGHRS and CDR2 is YFSETQ. The junction had 3 bases not matched to a gene; V was cut back by 0 bases and J by 4 bases. This CDR3 contains 15 residues. CDR3 protein: CASSLGTGRNEKLFF. CDR3 nucleotide sequence: TGCGCCAGCAGCTTGGGGACAGGACGTAATGAAAAACTGTTTTTT.